This note documents a single T cell receptor (beta chain) sequence. This clone's antigen is unknown. Base qualities are not recorded, but no much larger clone differs from it by a single base. V is pared back by 2 bases and J by 5 bases, with 13 bases lying between the germline termini. Via the germline V gene (reference sequence), CDR1 is LGHDT and CDR2 YNNKEL. The CDR3 contains 14 residues, cysteine and phenylalanine counted. Of all the DNA, just the CDR3 is kept, 42 bases in frame from base 1. TCRbeta CDR3 regions were amplified from genomic DNA using the immunoSEQ Assay, a bias-controlled multiplex PCR. The study's own analysis went as follows. The number of nucleated cells in each sample was estimated from the amplification of reference gene primers within the assay. To quantify the absolute abundance of each unique TCRbeta CDR3 rearrangement, sequence reads were collapsed and filtered. For each sample, productive Simpson clonality was calculated as the square root of Simpson's diversity index over productive rearrangements. TCRdb's version of the immuneACCESS table is confined to in-frame rearrangements and falls short of the full clone set. An unresolved V gene accounts for under half of the shortfall where checked; the remainder is of unknown origin. The DNA gave D and trimming, while V, J and clone size come from that table. The sample data list roughly 190,000 clones, and more than 75% of these were observed just once. The ten most abundant clones make up 2.5% to 4% of the sample.

The data originate from a study of blood T cell repertoires in COVID-19 (dated by TCRdb to the early 2020s). General notes on the study: Collaborator samples came from the United States, Italy and Spain and covered acute and convalescent phases of COVID-19. Sample metadata almost always included a de-identified subject ID, COVID-19 status, age in years and sex. The samples were drawn from two sources: the first 160 participants of the ongoing ImmuneRACE study, and over 950 subjects contributed by 6 global collaborators. Subjects who had been exposed to COVID-19, were actively infected with it, or had recovered from it provided the deeply sampled blood TCRbeta repertoires that made up the dataset. The material from the prospective study consisted of cDNA or gDNA derived from T cells, B-cell-depleted T cells, or PBMCs. HLA class I and class II types, where available, came from metadata supplied by the sample provider rather than from assay-based typing. A freely available public database, intended as a resource for researchers studying the immune response to SARS-CoV-2, is where the repertoires were released.

Results and caveats for the whole study, not just this receptor: Clinical and demographic metadata were provided uncurated, with the amount varying by source and participant.

The collaborating institutions used their own protocols to collect whole blood in K2EDTA tubes. For TCRbeta analysis, collaborators shipped samples as frozen whole blood, isolated PBMCs, or DNA extracted from either of those sample types. Here the chain combines TRBV3-1 (or the pseudogene TRBV3-2) and TRBJ2-7; the D segment could be TRBD2, given 5 matching bases. The receptor's source is a man in his sixties or seventies with acute or convalescent COVID-19. The specimen was peripheral blood. The sequenced DNA: TGTGCCAGCAGCCAATACCGTGAGGGCGACGAGCAGTACTTC. It codes for CASSQYREGDEQYF.